What follows are 9 T cell receptor beta chains derived from one specimen sequenced in a study of early T cells in non-severe SARS-CoV-2 infection. Each CDR3 protein gets one entry after TCRdb re-called the 5' RACE reads with MiXCR. The profile shows around 71,000 distinct CDR3 sequences, approximately 14% of them singletons. This material consisted of whole blood, taken at baseline. The receptors originated from an adult who was a healthcare worker with PCR-confirmed SARS-CoV-2 infection or an uninfected control (not recorded which).

This clonotype was picked up many times. The CDR3 reads CAWRYRTGRRDSPLHF. Written as DNA, the CDR3 is TGTGCCTGGAGGTACCGGACAGGAAGAAGGGATTCACCCCTCCACTTT. The chain has TRBV30 and TRBJ1-6; 7 bases are shared with TRBD1. The junction had 13 bases not matched to a gene; V was cut back by 3 bases and J by 8 bases. This CDR3 contains 16 residues. Germline V lookup: CDR1 GTSNPN, CDR2 SVGIG (reference sequence).

This clonotype was found many times. The chain joins TRBV5-1 to TRBJ1-1, with 8 bases fitting TRBD1. The trim removed 0 bases at V and 4 bases at J, leaving 5 bases unmatched. Germline loops: CDR1 SGHRS, CDR2 YFSETQ. This CDR3 contains 15 residues. This chain's CDR3 is CASSLVQGGVTEAFF. The CDR3 DNA follows: TGCGCCAGCAGCTTGGTACAGGGGGGTGTCACTGAAGCTTTCTTT.

There are many counts of this clonotype. The V and J genes are TRBV7-9 and TRBJ2-1; 13 positions match TRBD2. The CDR3 contains 14 residues. The germline CDR1 and CDR2 sequences are SEHNR and FQNEAQ (reference sequence). V dropped 6 bases and J dropped 6; count of bases not matched to a gene: 2. The CDR3 DNA follows: TGTGCCAGCAGGGGGACTAGCGGGATCAATGAGCAGTTCTTC. The encoded protein is CASRGTSGINEQFF.

This clonotype was recorded a few times. J is TRBJ2-1 and V is TRBV7-3, with 12 bases that match TRBD2. Germline assignment: CDR1 SGHTA and CDR2 FQGTGA. Trimming cost V 5 bases and J 8 bases; bases outside gene matches: 10. This CDR3 is built from 16 residues. The CDR3 region is CASSRYLAGGPHEQFF. CDR3 nucleotide sequence: TGTGCCAGCAGCCGTTACCTAGCGGGAGGGCCCCATGAGCAGTTCTTC.

V is TRBV29-1 and J is TRBJ2-7; tentatively, D is TRBD1 (5 bases). Trimming pared 8 bases from V and 3 bases from J, leaving 20 bases between. This CDR3 has 14 amino acids. CDR1 is SQVTM, CDR2 ANQGSEA, per germline. The CDR3 DNA follows: TGCAGCATCATCGAGCAGGGCAAGGTCTACGAGCAGTACTTC. Protein product: CSIIEQGKVYEQYF.

This clonotype was picked up a small number of times. The J gene is TRBJ1-6, the V gene TRBV20-1; D not certain. The V gene's germline CDR1 is DFQATT and CDR2 SNEGSKA (reference sequence). The CDR3 is made up of 14 amino acids. V was cut by 5 bases and J by 3 bases, with 11 bases left in between. DNA for the CDR3: TGCAGTGCTGCCTCAGGTTTCTATAATTCACCCCTCCACTTT. Protein: CSAASGFYNSPLHF.

This clonotype was detected ten times or more. The chain couples TRBV20-1 to TRBJ1-2, with TRBD1 matching 8 bases. Trimming removed 7 bases from V and 3 bases from J; junction bases left unmatched: 10. There are 14 residues in the CDR3. CDR1 is DFQATT and CDR2 is SNEGSKA in the germline V gene (reference sequence). This CDR3 reads CSVPPGGPDYGYTF. CDR3 nucleotides: TGCAGTGTTCCCCCAGGGGGCCCCGACTATGGCTACACCTTC.

The chain carries TRBV12-3 or TRBV12-4 and TRBJ2-3, with D tentatively TRBD2 (6 bases). The CDR3 is 13 residues long. V was pared by 4 bases and J by 2 bases, with 7 bases between. The CDR3 DNA reads as TGTGCCAGCAGTTGGAGGGACACAGATACGCAGTATTTT. It yields the protein CASSWRDTDTQYF.

The genes are TRBV15 and TRBJ2-1; the D gene is possibly TRBD2 (6 bases). The CDR3 has 13 residues. CDR1 is LNHNV, CDR2 YYDKDF, per germline (reference sequence). Trimming stripped 5 bases from V and 4 bases from J, with 9 bases between. The CDR3 loop is CATSPGGYNEQFF. In nucleotides, the CDR3 is TGTGCCACCAGCCCCGGAGGGTACAATGAGCAGTTCTTC.